Given below is one T cell receptor (beta chain) in context. These data originate in a study of T cell changes during pregnancy in multiple sclerosis. CDR1 is LGHNA and CDR2 is YSLEER in the germline V gene. This CDR3 is 15 amino acids long. V dropped 1 base and J dropped 6 bases, with 12 bases sitting between them. Libraries were prepared by immunoSEQ multiplex PCR; TCRdb keeps only in-frame clonotypes and omits some of them. This sample has approximately 100,000 clones, with roughly 93% found just once. This clonotype originated in a female donor with multiple sclerosis, enrolled in a pregnancy study. The sample in question was peripheral blood, obtained in the third trimester of pregnancy. The genes are TRBV4-3 and TRBJ2-2; D is unclear. In nucleotides, the CDR3 is TGCGCCAGCAGCCAAGCCGACTCGGCCGCCGGGGAGCTGTTTTTT. As protein: CASSQADSAAGELFF.